This T cell receptor beta chain was found in a study of shared clonotypes between healthy human individuals. The germline V gene encodes CDR1 SGHKS and CDR2 YYEKEE (reference sequence). The J segment lost 4 bases and the V segment lost 2 bases, leaving 5 bases of the junction unmatched. This CDR3 is built from 15 residues. Study-level points and caveats: Larger estimated richness was generally seen in naive subsets than in memory subsets. A few donors had roughly 5.2% of their naive CD4 clonotypes in common.

As regards this clone: Antigen unknown.

Tens of thousands of T cell genomes (around 200 ng DNA) went into each sorted-subset replicate. The data were produced by immunoSEQ multiplex PCR, yet TCRdb's version contains in-frame clones alone and is incomplete. Of 2 million to 2.5 million clones listed, 90% to 97% are singletons. What was sequenced was naive CD4+ T cells sorted from blood. As to subset: CD45RA+ positively selected. This sequence originates from a man younger than 35 in good health. The chain combines TRBV5-5 with TRBJ2-1, with 8 bases lining up with TRBD2. Here the CDR3 reads CASSLLAGMYNEQFF. The CDR3 DNA is TGTGCCAGCAGCTTATTAGCGGGGATGTACAATGAGCAGTTCTTC.